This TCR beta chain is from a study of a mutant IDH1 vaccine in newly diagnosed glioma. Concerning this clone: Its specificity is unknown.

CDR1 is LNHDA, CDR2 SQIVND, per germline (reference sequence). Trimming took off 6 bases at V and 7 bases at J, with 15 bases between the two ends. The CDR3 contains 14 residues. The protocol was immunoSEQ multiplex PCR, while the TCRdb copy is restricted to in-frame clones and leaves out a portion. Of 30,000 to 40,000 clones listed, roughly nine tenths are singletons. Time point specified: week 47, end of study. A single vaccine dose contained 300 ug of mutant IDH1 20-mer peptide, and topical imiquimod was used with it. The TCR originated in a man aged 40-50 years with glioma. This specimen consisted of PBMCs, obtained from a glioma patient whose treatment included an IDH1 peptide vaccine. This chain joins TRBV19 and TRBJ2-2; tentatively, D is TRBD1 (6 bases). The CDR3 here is CASRMRGWGGELFF. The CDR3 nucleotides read TGTGCCAGTAGGATGAGGGGGTGGGGCGGGGAGCTGTTTTTT. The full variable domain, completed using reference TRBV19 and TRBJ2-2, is DGGITQSPKYLFRKEGQNVTLSCEQNLNHDAMYWYRQDPGQGLRLIYYSQIVNDFQKGDIAEGYSVSREKKESFPLTVTSAQKNPTAFYLCASRMRGWGGELFFGEGSRLTVL.